This T cell receptor beta chain was sequenced during a study of T cell clones after liver transplantation. Measured with immunoSEQ multiplex PCR; TCRdb has only the in-frame clones, and not every one. Counted here are 55,000 to 75,000 clones, approximately 63% occurring once; the ten biggest clones make up about 2.6%. The CDR3 is 14 residues long. Trimming removed 0 bases at V and 4 bases at J, with 11 bases between. CDR1 is GTSNPN, CDR2 SVGIG, per germline (reference sequence). V and J are TRBV30 and TRBJ2-3, with a possible D match to TRBD2 (7 bases). This specimen consisted of CD4+ T cells from blood, obtained at the approximately 16-month timepoint. This sequence was found in a human patient who received a liver transplant. T cells may partly derive from the graft donor. CDR3 nucleotide sequence: TGTGCCTGGAGTGTGGGGGGGGCCCCAGATACGCAGTATTTT. As protein: CAWSVGGAPDTQYF.